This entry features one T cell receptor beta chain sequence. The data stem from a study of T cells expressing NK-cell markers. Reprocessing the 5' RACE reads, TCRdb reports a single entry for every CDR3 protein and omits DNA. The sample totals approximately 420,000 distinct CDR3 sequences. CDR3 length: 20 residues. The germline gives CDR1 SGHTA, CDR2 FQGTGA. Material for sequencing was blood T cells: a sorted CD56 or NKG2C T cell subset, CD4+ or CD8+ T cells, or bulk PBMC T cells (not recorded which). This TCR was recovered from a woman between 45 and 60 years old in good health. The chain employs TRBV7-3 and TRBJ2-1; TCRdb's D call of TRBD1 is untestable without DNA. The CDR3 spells CASSLLDPSTGQGAWNEQFF.